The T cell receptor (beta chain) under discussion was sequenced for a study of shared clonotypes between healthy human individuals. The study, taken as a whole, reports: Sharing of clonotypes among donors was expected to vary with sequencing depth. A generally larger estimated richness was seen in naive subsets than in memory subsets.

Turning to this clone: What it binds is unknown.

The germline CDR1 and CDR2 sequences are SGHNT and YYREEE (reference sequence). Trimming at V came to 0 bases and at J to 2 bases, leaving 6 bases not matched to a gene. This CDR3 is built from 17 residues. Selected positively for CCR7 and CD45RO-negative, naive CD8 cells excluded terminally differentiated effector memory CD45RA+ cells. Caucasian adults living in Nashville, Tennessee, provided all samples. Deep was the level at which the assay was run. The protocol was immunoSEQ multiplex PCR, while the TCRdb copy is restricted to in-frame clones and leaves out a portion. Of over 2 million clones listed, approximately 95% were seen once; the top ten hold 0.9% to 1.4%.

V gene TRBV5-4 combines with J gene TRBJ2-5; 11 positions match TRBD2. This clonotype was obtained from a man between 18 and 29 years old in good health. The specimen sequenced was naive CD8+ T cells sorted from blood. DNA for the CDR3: TGTGCCAGCAGCTTGGAGGCTAGCGGGGGGCCTCAAGAGACCCAGTACTTC. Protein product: CASSLEASGGPQETQYF.